This TCR beta chain is drawn from a study of cytomegalovirus exposure and HLA in healthy donors. The PCR had 60 Vbeta and 13 Jbeta primers. Original processing notes: Later, an analysis found 80 million or so unique TCR beta chains, and about 9.9 million of these were shared. Produced via immunoSEQ multiplex PCR; TCRdb's table is partial and in-frame only. From that table come the V and J calls and clone size; the DNA was used to work out D and trimming. Among roughly 150,000 clones, around three quarters were seen once, and the ten largest hold 1.5% to 2%. Study outcomes and limitations: Solely CMV serostatus was available to characterize immune exposure. Common viral pathogens seemed to be connected with several of the most significant clusters, according to a later analysis. Donors were assumed by presence/absence analyses to have roughly uniform sequencing depth.

This clone was seen more than once but under ten times. Its target is not known. Sequencing was carried out using PBMCs. This clonotype was obtained from a woman in her 40s in good health and CMV-seronegative.

CDR3 sequence reads: CASSRGNEQYF. The CDR3, as DNA: TGCGCCAGCAGCCGGGGGAACGAGCAGTACTTC. V gene TRBV10-2 combines with J gene TRBJ2-7; possible D gene TRBD2, 6 bases. Germline V gene lookup returns CDR1 WSHSY and CDR2 SAAADI. The V gene lost 6 bases and the J gene lost 5 bases, with 8 bases spanning the gap. There are 11 residues in the CDR3.